The 5 T cell receptor beta chains below all came from one sample that was sequenced in a study of OX40 agonist ivuxolimab in advanced cancers. Using immunoSEQ multiplex PCR, the repertoire was profiled, and TCRdb retains in-frame clones only, with some absent. The table includes approximately 70,000 clones, roughly 85% detected once. The input for sequencing was CD4+ or CD8+ T cells sorted from blood, taken in a trial of the OX40 agonist ivuxolimab. The receptor set was obtained from an adult with an advanced solid tumor such as melanoma, head and neck, liver or kidney cancer.

This rearrangement joins TRBV7-9 to TRBJ2-5; 7 bases fit TRBD2. Trimming at V came to 5 bases and at J to 4 bases, leaving 10 bases not matched to a gene. Germline V gives CDR1 SEHNR, CDR2 FQNEAQ (reference sequence). This CDR3 is built from 15 residues. The CDR3 DNA reads TGTGCCAGCAGCCATTGGGGCCGGGAGGTAGAGACCCAGTACTTC. Protein sequence: CASSHWGREVETQYF.

This sequence joins TRBV4-1 and TRBJ2-2, with D maybe TRBD1 (6 bases). Looked up from germline, CDR1 is MGHRA and CDR2 is YSYEKL. Between the trimmed V and J ends, which lost 4 bases and 0 bases, there was a span of 15 bases. The CDR3 runs to 17 residues. CDR3 amino acids: CASSRGQFLANTGELFF. CDR3 sequence (DNA): TGCGCCAGCAGCCGCGGACAGTTTCTCGCGAACACCGGGGAGCTGTTTTTT.

CDR3 residues: CSVGPGGNQPQHF. The CDR3 DNA reads TGCAGCGTTGGGCCAGGGGGCAATCAGCCCCAGCATTTT. The chain couples TRBV29-1 to TRBJ1-5; D may be TRBD1 (6 bases). There are 13 residues in the CDR3. Trimming stripped 4 bases from V and 2 bases from J, with 9 bases between. Germline CDR1 reads SQVTM; CDR2 reads ANQGSEA.

The V and J genes are TRBV5-1 and TRBJ1-1; 10 bases are a match to TRBD1. V was clipped by 2 bases and J by 4 bases; unmatched bases: 5. Germline values: CDR1 SGHRS, CDR2 YFSETQ. This CDR3 is 15 amino acids long. DNA of the CDR3: TGCGCCAGCAGCTTCGCCGGGACAGGGGTCACTGAAGCTTTCTTT. It is translated as CASSFAGTGVTEAFF.

This clone was counted once. The J gene is TRBJ1-3, the V gene TRBV5-1; D unclear. Per germline, CDR1 SGHRS and CDR2 YFSETQ. The V gene lost 4 bases and the J gene lost 3 bases, with 8 bases spanning the gap. The CDR3 sequence is 13 residues long. The CDR3 DNA sequence: TGCGCCAGCAGCCGCGCAATTGGAAACACCATATATTTT. This encodes CASSRAIGNTIYF. Together with reference TRBV5-1 and TRBJ1-3, the CDR3 gives the full variable domain: KAGVTQTPRYLIKTRGQQVTLSCSPISGHRSVSWYQQTPGQGLQFLFEYFSETQRNKGNFPGRFSGRQFSNSRSEMNVSTLELGDSALYLCASSRAIGNTIYFGEGSWLTVV.